This is a list of T cell receptor beta chains from one sample in a study of shared clonotypes between healthy human individuals. Method: immunoSEQ multiplex PCR; TCRdb's copy keeps in-frame clones and lacks some. The data hold 2 million to 3 million clones, with under 95% observed a single time. The sequencing input was naive CD4+ T cells from PBMCs. All receptors derive from a man between 18 and 35 years old in good health. Some clones in this sample may be carry-over from other donors' samples. The CDR3 runs from the conserved cysteine through the conserved F or W. Fields, in order: CDR3 length, J gene, V gene, CDR3 protein.

17 | TRBJ2-2 | TRBV5-1 | CASSRRWTASNTGELFF
14 | TRBJ2-1 | TRBV12-5 | CASGRSGSLNEQFF
17 | TRBJ1-2 | TRBV15 | CATSGKYSGEGFYGYTF
15 | TRBJ1-4 | TRBV7-2 | CASSLGGQANEKLFF
14 | TRBJ2-3 | TRBV29-1 | CSVGGRTGTDTQYF
16 | TRBJ1-5 | TRBV28 | CASSFSGPRLNQPQHF
15 | TRBJ2-6 | TRBV29-1 | CSVALTSAGANVLTF
15 | TRBJ1-1 | TRBV5-1 | CASSLITGGATEAFF
15 | TRBJ1-1 | TRBV9 | CASTTLGGANTEAFF
13 | TRBJ1-4 | TRBV2 | CASSEGLQEKLFF
14 | TRBJ1-1 | TRBV29-1 | CSVVIGIQKTEAFF
13 | TRBJ1-6 | TRBV2 | CASTPQHPVPLHF
11 | TRBJ1-2 | TRBV28 | CASSSSYGYTF
15 | TRBJ2-2 | TRBV14 | CASSRGRGGTGELFF
20 | TRBJ2-6 | TRBV4-3 | CASSPFSSGRIISGANVLTF
17 | TRBJ2-2 | TRBV11-2 | CASSLALPGQNTGELFF
13 | TRBJ1-1 | TRBV12-5 | CASGIRGGTEAFF
12 | TRBJ2-3 | TRBV6-1 | CASKGVTDTQYF
15 | TRBJ2-2 | TRBV7-9 | CASSRDREGTGELFF
15 | TRBJ1-2 | TRBV5-8 | CASSAGSSPNYGYTF
14 | TRBJ2-7 | TRBV7-2 | CASSTGPPLHEQYF
15 | TRBJ2-1 | TRBV5-1 | CASSLEVSEYNEQFF
14 | TRBJ2-1 | TRBV5-1 | CASSLADPYNEQFF
17 | TRBJ1-2 | TRBV10-3 | CAISAREGTGDDYGYTF
15 | TRBJ2-1 | TRBV6-4 | CASSDRALGRNEQFF
16 | TRBJ2-1 | TRBV5-6 | CASSYFGTENYNEQFF
14 | TRBJ2-5 | TRBV5-4 | CASSSSSGVETQYF
17 | TRBJ2-3 | TRBV6-1 | CASSEGGTSRGTDTQYF
16 | TRBJ2-3 | TRBV7-9 | CASSFGTSGPTDTQYF
14 | TRBJ2-5 | TRBV5-4 | CASSRTSGIETQYF
15 | TRBJ2-3 | TRBV7-9 | CASSLDSGSGNTQYF
15 | TRBJ2-3 | TRBV28 | CASSPSLGSTDTQYF
16 | TRBJ2-7 | TRBV27 | CANRSLGPRWSYEQYF
14 | TRBJ1-3 | TRBV6-5 | CASRSPLSGNTIYF
14 | TRBJ1-1 | TRBV7-8 | CASSLGQGHTEAFF
14 | TRBJ2-5 | TRBV5-1 | CASSRLFEQETQYF
14 | TRBJ1-1 | TRBV6-1 | CASSDNVWHTEAFF
16 | TRBJ2-4 | TRBV5-1 | CASSAGTAGTGFIQYF
14 | TRBJ1-5 | TRBV7-2 | CASSLWASDQPQHF
16 | TRBJ1-5 | TRBV18 | CASSADRQYSNQPQHF
14 | TRBJ2-1 | TRBV7-3 | CASSPRATDNEQFF
15 | TRBJ2-1 | TRBV7-2 | CASSPTAYGNNEQFF
13 | TRBJ2-2 | TRBV10-1 | CASSASVSGELFF
14 | TRBJ1-2 | TRBV9 | CASSVSPLSYGYTF
13 | TRBJ1-5 | TRBV11-2 | CASSFDRDQPQHF
16 | TRBJ1-2 | TRBV5-6 | CASSSLPQVVWEGYTF
17 | TRBJ2-5 | TRBV28 | CASSFRTLAGVGKTQYF
14 | TRBJ2-1 | TRBV7-2 | CASSLVRDYNEQFF